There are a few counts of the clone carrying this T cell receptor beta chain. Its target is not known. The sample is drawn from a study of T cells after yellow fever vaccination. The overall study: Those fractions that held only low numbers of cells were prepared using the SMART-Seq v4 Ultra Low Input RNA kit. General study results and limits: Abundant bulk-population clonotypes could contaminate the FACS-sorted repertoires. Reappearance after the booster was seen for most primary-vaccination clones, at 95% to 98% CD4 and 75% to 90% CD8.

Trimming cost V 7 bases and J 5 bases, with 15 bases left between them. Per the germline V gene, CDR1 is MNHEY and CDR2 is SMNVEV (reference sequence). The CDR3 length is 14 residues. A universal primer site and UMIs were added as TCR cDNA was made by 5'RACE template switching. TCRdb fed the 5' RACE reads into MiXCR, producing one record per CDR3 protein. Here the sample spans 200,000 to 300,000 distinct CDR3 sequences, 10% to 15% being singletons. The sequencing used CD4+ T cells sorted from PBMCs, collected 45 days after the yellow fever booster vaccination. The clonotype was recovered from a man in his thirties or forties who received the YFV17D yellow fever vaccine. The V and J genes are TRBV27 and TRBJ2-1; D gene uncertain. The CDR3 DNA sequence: TGTGCCAGCACGCGAGGCCTGCTCCACAATGAGCAGTTCTTC. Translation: CASTRGLLHNEQFF.